One and the same sample provided the 12 T cell receptor beta chains below, sequenced in a study of T cells in Graves' hyperthyroidism and ophthalmopathy. Amplification targeted TCR beta CDR3 regions from RNA transcripts. Researchers ran a first-round RT-PCR on the TCR CDR3 using the HTBI primer set. TCRdb reprocessed the multiplex PCR reads with MiXCR, giving one entry per CDR3 protein. The sample lists over 700,000 distinct CDR3 sequences, roughly 40% occurring once. Sequencing used blood. The receptors come from a man aged 18 to 29 with Graves' hyperthyroidism.

The sample holds many counts of this clonotype. The V gene is TRBV2, the J gene TRBJ2-5; 7 bases map to TRBD2. The CDR3 is 14 amino acids. Germline-derived CDR1 and CDR2 are SNHLY and FYNNEI. V dropped 2 bases and J dropped 1; count of bases not matched to a gene: 1. The CDR3 is CASSESGVQETQYF. CDR3 DNA sequence: TGTGCCAGCAGTGAAAGCGGGGTCCAAGAGACCCAGTACTTC.

This clonotype has only a few counts. The chain combines TRBV7-3 with TRBJ2-7; 7 nucleotides align to TRBD1. The CDR3 has 15 residues. With V trimmed by 5 bases and J by 3 bases, 10 bases remained unmatched. Per germline, CDR1 SGHTA and CDR2 FQGTGA. CDR3 nucleotide sequence: TGTGCCAGCAGCCCAGGGACAGATGCGAGCTACGAGCAGTACTTC. Translation: CASSPGTDASYEQYF. Drawing the rest from reference TRBV7-3 and TRBJ2-7, the complete variable domain is GAGVSQTPSNKVTEKGKYVELRCDPISGHTALYWYRQSLGQGPEFLIYFQGTGAADDSGLPNDRFFAVRPEGSVSTLKIQRTERGDSAVYLCASSPGTDASYEQYFGPGTRLTVT.

The chain has TRBV10-3 and TRBJ2-3; D is unclear. The germline V gene encodes CDR1 ENHRY and CDR2 SYGVKD. This CDR3 contains 14 residues. V lost 2 bases to trimming and J lost 4 bases, with 10 bases between them. CDR3 residues: CAISERPDADTQYF. CDR3 in DNA: TGTGCCATCAGTGAGAGACCAGACGCAGATACGCAGTATTTT.

The chain has TRBV20-1 and TRBJ2-7, with D unresolved. Germline CDR1 is DFQATT and CDR2 is SNEGSKA (reference sequence). The CDR3 is made up of 13 amino acids. V was trimmed by 4 bases and J by 3 bases, leaving 13 bases between them. The CDR3 sequence is CSAKVGRYYEQYF. The CDR3 nucleotides read TGCAGTGCTAAGGTCGGACGGTACTACGAGCAGTACTTC.

V is TRBV12-3 or TRBV12-4 and J is TRBJ1-2; 9 bases are a match to TRBD1. Trimming at V came to 9 bases and at J to 8 bases, leaving 1 base not matched to a gene. The CDR3 runs 10 residues. The CDR3 sequence: CARGQGGYTF. For the CDR3, the DNA is TGTGCCAGAGGACAGGGGGGCTACACCTTC.

Only a few counts were recorded for this clonotype. The rearrangement links TRBV2 to TRBJ2-7; tentative D call: TRBD2 (7 bases). V lost 7 bases and J 3 bases, leaving 13 bases between the germline ends. This CDR3 spans 13 amino acids. Germline-derived CDR1 and CDR2 are SNHLY and FYNNEI. DNA for the CDR3: TGTGCCAGCAAGGGGGGGGGGTTCTACGAGCAGTACTTC. Its translation: CASKGGGFYEQYF.

This clonotype has more than one count but fewer than ten. The chain recombines TRBV7-9 with TRBJ1-4; D gene uncertain. The V gene's germline CDR1 is SEHNR and CDR2 FQNEAQ (reference sequence). This CDR3 comprises 12 residues. V was trimmed by 5 bases and J by 10 bases, leaving 11 bases between them. The CDR3 DNA reads TGTGCCAGCAGCCAAGATAAGGGAAAACTGTTTTTT. The encoded protein is CASSQDKGKLFF.

To note about this clonotype: A read error may explain this, as a much larger clone is one base away. The chain employs TRBV12-3 or TRBV12-4 and TRBJ1-2, with TRBD1 matching 9 bases. The CDR3 length is 13 residues. CDR3 sequence (DNA): TGTGCCGGCAGTTGGGGACAGGGCCGAGGCTACACCTTC. It is translated as CAGSWGQGRGYTF.

The sample holds a few counts of this clonotype. The chain combines TRBV5-1 with TRBJ1-1; D is uncertain. This CDR3 has 13 residues. Trimming left V 8 bases short and J 0 bases short, with 11 bases between. Germline V gene data show CDR1 as SGHRS and CDR2 as YFSETQ. The CDR3 reads CARVAAVNTEAFF. Here the CDR3 DNA reads TGCGCCAGGGTCGCGGCAGTGAACACTGAAGCTTTCTTT.

This sequence joins TRBV24-1 and TRBJ2-2, with 10 positions matching TRBD2. Per the germline V gene, CDR1 is KGHDR and CDR2 is SFDVKD. V dropped 9 bases and J dropped 2; count of bases not matched to a gene: 2. This CDR3 has 14 amino acids. CDR3 in DNA: TGTGCCACCGGACTAGCGGACAACACCGGGGAGCTGTTTTTT. This sequence encodes CATGLADNTGELFF.

The V gene is TRBV10-3, the J gene TRBJ1-1, with 10 bases aligning to TRBD1. The germline gives CDR1 ENHRY, CDR2 SYGVKD. The CDR3 is 14 residues long. V was pared by 3 bases and J by 3 bases, with 1 base of the junction left unmatched. Written as DNA, the CDR3 is TGTGCCATCAGTGAAGGGACAGGGGACACTGAAGCTTTCTTT. Its translation: CAISEGTGDTEAFF.

The chain joins TRBV20-1 to TRBJ2-5; TRBD2 is a possible D gene (8 bases). Germline CDR1 DFQATT, CDR2 SNEGSKA (reference sequence). The CDR3 has 14 amino acids. Between the trimmed V and J ends, which lost 5 bases and 2 bases, there was a span of 15 bases. This CDR3 is CSAPGRGRQETQYF. Here the CDR3 DNA reads TGCAGTGCTCCCGGGAGGGGGCGGCAAGAGACCCAGTACTTC.